The clone carrying this TCR beta chain has at least ten counts. The sample originates from a study of regulatory T cells in long-lasting Graves disease. Study background: The study counted Graves' disease as persistent given over 5 years of antithyroid drugs and positive TSH receptor antibodies.

The V and J ends lost 5 bases and 6 bases respectively, with 13 bases between them. The germline V gene encodes CDR1 SGHTA and CDR2 FQGNSA. The CDR3 is 13 amino acids. Time point of the sample: persistent/refractory GD, antithyroid drugs over 5 years with positive TRAb. Preparation of the TCR library used RNA extracted from PBMCs. Building of the TCR beta libraries involved iRepertoire HTBI primers and Arm-PCR of CDR3 regions. TCRdb ran MiXCR on the multiplex PCR reads and lists one entry per CDR3 protein. The sample consists of around 400,000 distinct CDR3 sequences, roughly 23% of them appearing once.

The specimen was peripheral blood mononuclear cells (PBMCs), collected when the disease was refractory, from a patient treated with antithyroid drugs. The sequence was obtained from a woman between 40 and 55 years old with Graves disease. This chain uses TRBV7-2 with TRBJ2-5; no clear D. In nucleotides, the CDR3 is TGTGCCAGCAGCCCCATCAAGCGCCAGACCCAGTACTTC. Translating it yields CASSPIKRQTQYF.